This T cell receptor beta chain was documented in a study of cytomegalovirus exposure and HLA in healthy donors. General observations from the study: It was assumed in the presence/absence analyses that sequencing depth was roughly uniform across donors.

This clone has only a few counts. Its antigen is unknown. This PCR relied on a set of 60 Vbeta primers and 13 Jbeta primers. Clones were read by immunoSEQ multiplex PCR, and TCRdb kept only the in-frame ones, dropping some. The sample includes 210,000 or so clones, just over 75% of them seen just once. Trimming took 7 bases from V and 3 from J; bases not matched to a gene: 18. CDR3 length: 18 residues. Germline CDR1 and CDR2: MNHEY and SMNVEV (reference sequence). Material: PBMCs. This receptor was obtained from a man in his late teens or twenties in good health and CMV-seronegative. This chain uses TRBV27 with TRBJ2-7; 10 bases align to TRBD1. The CDR3, as DNA: TGTGCCAGCATCGAATACCCCCCTGTGACAGGGGGCGGCTACGAGCAGTACTTC. Translation: CASIEYPPVTGGGYEQYF.